The 12 T cell receptor beta chains below were found in one sample sequenced in a study of T cells in Graves' hyperthyroidism and ophthalmopathy. RNA transcripts served as the template for amplifying TCR beta CDR3 regions. In the first-round RT-PCR of the TCR CDR3, the HTBI primer set was used. One entry per CDR3 protein, called by TCRdb with MiXCR from the multiplex PCR reads. The data hold around 600,000 distinct CDR3 sequences, with over 12% observed a single time. The material sequenced was blood. Source of these receptors: a woman aged 18-35 years with Graves' ophthalmopathy.

This clonotype has a count of ten or more. V is TRBV6-1 and J is TRBJ2-1; maybe TRBD1 (5 bases). V gave up 7 bases and J gave up 4 bases, with 14 bases separating them. Germline lookup yields CDR1 MNHNS and CDR2 SASEGT. CDR3 length: 14 residues. The CDR3 is CASTWGVGYNEQFF. The CDR3 DNA reads TGTGCCAGCACCTGGGGCGTAGGTTACAATGAGCAGTTCTTC.

This clonotype was counted many times. This rearrangement joins TRBV7-9 to TRBJ2-7; D might be TRBD1 (7 bases). CDR1 and CDR2 (germline): SEHNR, FQNEAQ (reference sequence). The CDR3 spans 14 residues. Deletions cut 1 base from V and 3 bases from J, with 10 bases between. This CDR3 reads CASSLGGTDYEQYF. The CDR3 DNA reads as TGTGCCAGCAGCTTAGGCGGGACAGACTACGAGCAGTACTTC.

This clonotype was counted ten times or more. The chain couples TRBV7-2 to TRBJ1-3; the D is unclear. From germline, CDR1 is SGHTA and CDR2 FQGNSA. The CDR3 is made up of 15 amino acids. Trimming removed 1 base from V and 0 bases from J, with 7 bases in between. This chain's CDR3 is CASSLDPDSGNTIYF. The CDR3 DNA reads as TGTGCCAGCAGCTTAGACCCTGACTCTGGAAACACCATATATTTT. The variable domain in full, completed from reference TRBV7-2 and TRBJ1-3, reads GAGVSQSPSNKVTEKGKDVELRCDPISGHTALYWYRQSLGQGLEFLIYFQGNSAPDKSGLPSDRFSAERTGGSVSTLTIQRTQQEDSAVYLCASSLDPDSGNTIYFGEGSWLTVV.

Many counts were recorded for this clonotype. J is TRBJ2-1 and V is TRBV20-1; D perhaps matches TRBD1 (5 bases). The CDR3 sequence is 13 residues long. Trimming took off 6 bases at V and 0 bases at J, with 9 bases between the two ends. CDR1 is DFQATT and CDR2 is SNEGSKA in the germline V gene (reference sequence). CDR3 DNA: TGCAGTGCCCCAGGGATCTCCTACAATGAGCAGTTCTTC. Translating gives CSAPGISYNEQFF.

This clonotype was found many times. The rearrangement links TRBV30 to TRBJ2-1, with D unresolved. The CDR3 consists of 13 residues. The germline V gene encodes CDR1 GTSNPN and CDR2 SVGIG (reference sequence). Deletions cut 0 bases from V and 8 bases from J, with 11 bases between. In DNA, the CDR3 is TGTGCCTGGAGTGTACTTGGGCCCGATGAGCAGTTCTTC. Translating gives CAWSVLGPDEQFF.

The V gene is TRBV7-2, the J gene TRBJ2-1, with 8 bases that match TRBD2. CDR1 is SGHTA and CDR2 is FQGNSA in the germline V gene. The V gene end was trimmed by 7 bases and the J gene end by 8 bases; junction bases not matched to a gene: 13. This CDR3 has 15 residues. The CDR3 DNA sequence: TGTGCCAGCACCCCTCCCGGGACTAGTGTCGATGAGCAGTTCTTC. Protein product: CASTPPGTSVDEQFF.

The chain has TRBV11-2 and TRBJ1-5; weak D call: TRBD1 (6 bases). Trimming took 4 bases from V and 2 from J, leaving 15 bases between them. CDR3 length: 16 amino acids. Germline CDR1 and CDR2: SGHAT and FQNNGV. The CDR3 coding sequence is TGTGCCAGCAGCTCTTTCTCAGGGGAGGGCAATCAGCCCCAGCATTTT. It encodes CASSSFSGEGNQPQHF.

The rearrangement links TRBV19 to TRBJ1-2; D is unclear. Trimming took 10 bases from V and 7 from J, leaving 10 bases between them. Germline V CDR1 and CDR2: LNHDA, SQIVND (reference sequence). The CDR3 consists of 10 residues. CDR3 bases: TGTGCCACGTCCGGGAGTGGCTACACCTTC. Residues: CATSGSGYTF.

This clonotype appeared many times. This chain connects TRBV6-1 to TRBJ1-1, with D possibly TRBD1 on 5 matching bases. The CDR3 is 14 amino acids. CDR1 MNHNS and CDR2 SASEGT come from the germline V gene. V was shortened by 6 bases and J by 5 bases, with 16 bases between the two germline ends. CDR3 bases: TGTGCCAGCAGCATACAGGCCACGGGAACTGAAGCTTTCTTT. It codes for CASSIQATGTEAFF.

There are many counts of this clonotype. The rearrangement links TRBV27 to TRBJ1-1; no clear D gene. This CDR3 is built from 13 residues. The V end was cut by 1 base, the J end by 8 bases, with 11 bases between. CDR1 is MNHEY, CDR2 SMNVEV, per germline (reference sequence). The DNA of the CDR3 is TGTGCCAGCAGTTTATATCAGAGGATGGAAGCTTTCTTT. This encodes CASSLYQRMEAFF.

This clonotype has at least ten counts. The chain uses TRBV7-8 and TRBJ1-4, with unresolved D. The CDR3 covers 15 residues. Germline V gene lookup returns CDR1 SGHVS and CDR2 FQNEAQ. Trimming took off 2 bases at V and 7 bases at J, with 14 bases between the two ends. The CDR3 DNA sequence: TGTGCCAGCAGCTTAAAGGGCGTAGTTAGTGAAAAACTGTTTTTT. The encoded protein is CASSLKGVVSEKLFF.

The chain recombines TRBV5-6 with TRBJ2-1; 11 nucleotides match TRBD2. Trimming took 3 bases from V and 2 from J; bases not matched to a gene: 19. The CDR3 length is 21 residues. The germline V gene has CDR1 SGHDT and CDR2 YYEEEE. For the CDR3, the DNA is TGTGCCAGCAGCTCTCCGGGGGGACTAGCGGTGAGGGTGGGGACCTACAATGAGCAGTTCTTC. Residues: CASSSPGGLAVRVGTYNEQFF.